This TCR beta chain stems from a study of early T cells in non-severe SARS-CoV-2 infection. Overall study context: With bulk RNA from unsorted whole blood as input, sequencing yielded unpaired chains. Overall study findings and caveats: Comparison of clonotypes with VDJdb favored anti-spike CD8 responses while missing private and CD4 specificities.

In the case of this clonotype: Its specificity is not known.

Researchers attached unique molecular identifiers to individual cDNA molecules. TCRdb re-derived calls from the 5' RACE reads in MiXCR, one entry per CDR3 protein. The sample shows 70,000 or so distinct CDR3 sequences, 10% of them seen only once. The source is an adult who was a healthcare worker with PCR-confirmed SARS-CoV-2 infection or an uninfected control (not recorded which). Sequenced material: whole blood, taken at baseline.

The CDR3 coding sequence is TGTGCCAGCAGTCTCTCGGGGGGCACCGAGCAGTACTTC. Translated, it gives CASSLSGGTEQYF. The V call is TRBV7-9, the J call TRBJ2-7; a weak D match, TRBD2 (7 bases). The V end lost 6 bases, the J end lost 6 bases, and 15 bases lay between the germline ends. Germline V gives CDR1 SEHNR, CDR2 FQNEAQ (reference sequence). The CDR3 is 13 amino acids.